These T cell receptor beta chains were read from a single sample in a study of blood T cell repertoires in COVID-19. Here immunoSEQ multiplex PCR was the method, and the copy in TCRdb shows in-frame clones only, minus some. The repertoire consists of about 260,000 clones, with roughly 85% occurring once and the leading ten covering 10% to 15%. Sample: peripheral blood. These receptor sequences come from a human donor in a cohort sampled during active COVID-19. Each CDR3 is given with its conserved first and last residue. D genes are given only for firm matches. Expanded clones get a size class; other rows say once, few or many, or leave the size out.

j_call d_call v_call clone_size cdr3_aa cdr3_nt
TRBJ1-3 . TRBV2 few CASRQAGNTIYF TGTGCCAGCAGGCAGGCCGGAAACACCATATATTTT
TRBJ2-1 TRBD1 TRBV5-1 few CASSSPGTGDNEQFF TGCGCCAGCAGCTCCCCCGGGACAGGGGACAATGAGCAGTTCTTC
TRBJ1-1 . TRBV18 once CASSRARNTEAFF TGTGCCAGCTCGAGGGCAAGGAACACTGAAGCTTTCTTT
TRBJ2-2 . TRBV15 . CATSRAGTTNTGELFF TGTGCCACCAGCAGAGCCGGGACAACGAACACCGGGGAGCTGTTTTTT
TRBJ2-2 . TRBV3-1/TRBV3-2 . CASSPGNELFF TGTGCCAGCAGCCCGGGTAACGAGCTGTTTTTT
TRBJ2-7 . TRBV15 . CATSRDSGFGGYEQYF TGTGCCACCAGCAGAGATTCAGGGTTCGGCGGATACGAGCAGTACTTC
TRBJ2-1 . TRBV11-3 . CASGGNDDEQFF TGTGCCAGCGGGGGCAATGACGATGAGCAGTTCTTC
TRBJ2-7 TRBD2 TRBV6-2/TRBV6-3 . CASSYAGGPYEQYF TGTGCCAGCAGTTACGCGGGAGGCCCCTACGAGCAGTACTTC
TRBJ1-4 TRBD1 TRBV9 . CASSASGGNEKLFF TGTGCCAGCAGCGCCTCAGGGGGGAATGAAAAACTGTTTTTT
TRBJ2-2 TRBD2 TRBV19 . CASSKTSGRLDSGELFF TGTGCCAGTAGTAAGACTAGCGGGAGATTGGATTCCGGGGAGCTGTTTTTT